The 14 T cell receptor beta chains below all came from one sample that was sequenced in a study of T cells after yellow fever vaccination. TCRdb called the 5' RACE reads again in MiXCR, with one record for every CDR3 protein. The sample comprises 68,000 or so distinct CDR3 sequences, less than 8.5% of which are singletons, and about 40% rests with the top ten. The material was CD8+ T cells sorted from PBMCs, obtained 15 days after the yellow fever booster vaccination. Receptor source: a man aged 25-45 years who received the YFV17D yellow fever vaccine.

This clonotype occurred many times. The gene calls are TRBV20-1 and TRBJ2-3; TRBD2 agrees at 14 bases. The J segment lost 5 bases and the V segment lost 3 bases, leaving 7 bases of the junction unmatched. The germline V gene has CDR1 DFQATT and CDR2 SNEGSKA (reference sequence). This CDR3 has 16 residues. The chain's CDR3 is CSASPGLAGEGDTQYF. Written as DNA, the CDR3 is TGCAGTGCTAGCCCGGGACTAGCGGGAGAAGGAGATACGCAGTATTTT.

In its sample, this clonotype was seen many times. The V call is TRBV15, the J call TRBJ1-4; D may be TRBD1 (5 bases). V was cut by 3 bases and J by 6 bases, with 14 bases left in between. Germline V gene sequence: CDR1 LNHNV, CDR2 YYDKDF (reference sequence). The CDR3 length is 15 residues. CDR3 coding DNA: TGTGCCACCAGCAGGTGGGGCGGAGTGGATGAAAAACTGTTTTTT. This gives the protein CATSRWGGVDEKLFF.

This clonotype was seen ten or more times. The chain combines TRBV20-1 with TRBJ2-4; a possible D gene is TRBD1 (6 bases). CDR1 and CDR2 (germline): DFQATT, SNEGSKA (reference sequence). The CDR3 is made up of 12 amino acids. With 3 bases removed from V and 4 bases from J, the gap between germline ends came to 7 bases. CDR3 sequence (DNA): TGCAGTGCTAGGGACAGAAAAAACATTCAGTACTTC. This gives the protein CSARDRKNIQYF.

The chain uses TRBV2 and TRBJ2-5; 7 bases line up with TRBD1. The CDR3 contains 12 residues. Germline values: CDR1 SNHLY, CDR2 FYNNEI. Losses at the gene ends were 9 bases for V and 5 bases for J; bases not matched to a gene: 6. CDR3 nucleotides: TGTGCCAGAAGACAGGGACCGGAGACCCAGTACTTC. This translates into CARRQGPETQYF.

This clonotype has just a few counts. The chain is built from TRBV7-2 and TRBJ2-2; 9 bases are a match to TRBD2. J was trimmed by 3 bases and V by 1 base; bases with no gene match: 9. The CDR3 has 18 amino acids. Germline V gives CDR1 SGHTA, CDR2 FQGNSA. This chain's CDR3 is CASSLGPGLASHTGELFF. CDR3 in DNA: TGTGCCAGCAGCTTAGGGCCGGGACTAGCTTCCCACACCGGGGAGCTGTTTTTT.

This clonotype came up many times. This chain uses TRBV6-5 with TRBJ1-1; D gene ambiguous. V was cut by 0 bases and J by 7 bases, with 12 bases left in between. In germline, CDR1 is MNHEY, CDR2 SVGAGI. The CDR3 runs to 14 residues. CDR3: CASSYSTDGREAFF. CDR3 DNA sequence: TGTGCCAGCAGTTACTCCACAGACGGACGTGAAGCTTTCTTT.

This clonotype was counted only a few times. CDR3 amino acids: CSVEGRVSTDTQYF. CDR3 bases: TGCAGCGTTGAAGGACGAGTTAGCACAGATACGCAGTATTTT. V is TRBV29-1 and J is TRBJ2-3; no firm D call. V dropped 1 base and J dropped 0 bases, with 8 bases sitting between them. The CDR3 length is 14 residues. CDR1 is SQVTM, CDR2 ANQGSEA, per germline.

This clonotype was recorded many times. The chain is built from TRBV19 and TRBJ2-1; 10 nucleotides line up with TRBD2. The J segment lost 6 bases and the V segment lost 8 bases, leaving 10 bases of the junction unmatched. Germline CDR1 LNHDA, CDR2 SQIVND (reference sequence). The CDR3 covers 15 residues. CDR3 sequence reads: CASAIGLAGANEQFF. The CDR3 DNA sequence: TGTGCCAGTGCGATCGGGCTAGCGGGAGCCAATGAGCAGTTCTTC.

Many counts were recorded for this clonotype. The CDR3 sequence: CASTFSGRANTGELFF. CDR3 nucleotides: TGCGCCAGCACCTTTAGCGGGAGGGCGAACACCGGGGAGCTGTTTTTT. The chain employs TRBV23-1 and TRBJ2-2; 11 bases fit TRBD2. TRBV23-1 carries the ORF label, with uncertain function. The V segment lost 7 bases and the J segment 0 bases; nucleotides outside the gene matches: 4. The CDR3 is 16 residues long.

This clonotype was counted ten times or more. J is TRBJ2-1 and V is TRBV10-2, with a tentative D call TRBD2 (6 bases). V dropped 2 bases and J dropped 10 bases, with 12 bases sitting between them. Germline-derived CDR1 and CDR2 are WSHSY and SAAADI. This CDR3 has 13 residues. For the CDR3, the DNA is TGCGCCAGCAGTGAGAGGAGGGCGGAAGAGCAGTTCTTC. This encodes CASSERRAEEQFF.

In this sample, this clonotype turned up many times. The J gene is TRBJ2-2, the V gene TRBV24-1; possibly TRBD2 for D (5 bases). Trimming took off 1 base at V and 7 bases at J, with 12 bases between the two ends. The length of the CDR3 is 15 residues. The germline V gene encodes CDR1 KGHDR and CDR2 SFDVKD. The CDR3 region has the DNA TGTGCCACCAGTGATTTTGGCCAAGGAGGCGGGGAGCTGTTTTTT. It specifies CATSDFGQGGGELFF.

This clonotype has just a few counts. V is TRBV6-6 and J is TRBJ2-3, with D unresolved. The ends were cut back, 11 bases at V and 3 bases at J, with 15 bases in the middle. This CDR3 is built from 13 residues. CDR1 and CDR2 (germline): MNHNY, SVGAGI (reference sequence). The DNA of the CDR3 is TGTGCCCTGGACGGGCCTGGGACAGATACGCAGTATTTT. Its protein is CALDGPGTDTQYF.

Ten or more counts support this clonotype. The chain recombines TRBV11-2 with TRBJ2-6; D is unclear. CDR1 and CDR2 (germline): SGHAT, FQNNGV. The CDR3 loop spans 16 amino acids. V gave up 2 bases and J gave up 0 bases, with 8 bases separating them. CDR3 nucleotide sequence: TGTGCCAGCAGCTTACTGGTGGCCTCTGGGGCCAACGTCCTGACTTTC. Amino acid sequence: CASSLLVASGANVLTF.

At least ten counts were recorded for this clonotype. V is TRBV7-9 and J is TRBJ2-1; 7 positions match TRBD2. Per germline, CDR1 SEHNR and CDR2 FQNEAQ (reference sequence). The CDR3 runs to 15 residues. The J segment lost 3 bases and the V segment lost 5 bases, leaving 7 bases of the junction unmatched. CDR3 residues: CASSPSGLGYNEQFF. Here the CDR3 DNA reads TGTGCCAGCAGCCCGAGCGGACTAGGCTACAATGAGCAGTTCTTC.